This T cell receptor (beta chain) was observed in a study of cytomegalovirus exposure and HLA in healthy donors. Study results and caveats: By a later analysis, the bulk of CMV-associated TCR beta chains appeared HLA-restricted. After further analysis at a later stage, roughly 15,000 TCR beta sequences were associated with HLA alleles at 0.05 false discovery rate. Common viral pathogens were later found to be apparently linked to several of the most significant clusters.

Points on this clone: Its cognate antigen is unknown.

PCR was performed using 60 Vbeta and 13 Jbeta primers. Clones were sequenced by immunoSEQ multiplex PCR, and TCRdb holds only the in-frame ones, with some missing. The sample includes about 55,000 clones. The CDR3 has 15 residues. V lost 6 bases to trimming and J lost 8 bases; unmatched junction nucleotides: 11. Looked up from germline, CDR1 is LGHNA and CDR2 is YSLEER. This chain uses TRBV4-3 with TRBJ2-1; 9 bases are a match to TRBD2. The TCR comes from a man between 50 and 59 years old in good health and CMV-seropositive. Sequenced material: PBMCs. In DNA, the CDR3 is TGCGCCAGCAGTCTGATGCGGGAGGGCCGGGATGAGCAGTTCTTC. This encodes CASSLMREGRDEQFF.